This passage covers 19 T cell receptor beta chains from one sample sequenced in a study of blood T cell repertoires in COVID-19. Sequencing used immunoSEQ multiplex PCR; TCRdb keeps in-frame clones, though not all of them. The table has tens of thousands of clones, around nine tenths seen once. Input material: peripheral blood. The receptors come from a man aged 55 to 70 with acute or convalescent COVID-19.

This clone has only one observation. The genes are TRBV6-5 and TRBJ1-2; tentatively, D is TRBD1 (5 bases). Germline V gives CDR1 MNHEY, CDR2 SVGAGI. The CDR3 runs to 13 residues. V was pared by 7 bases and J by 7 bases, with 16 bases between. The chain's CDR3 is CASTSSLGPGYTF. The CDR3 nucleotides read TGTGCCAGCACCTCCTCTCTGGGGCCTGGCTACACCTTC.

The chain recombines TRBV5-1 with TRBJ2-3; D might be TRBD2 (6 bases). With 3 bases removed from V and 4 bases from J, the gap between germline ends came to 6 bases. The CDR3 is 12 residues long. Germline CDR1 and CDR2: SGHRS and YFSETQ. For the CDR3, the DNA is TGCGCCAGCAGCTGGGGGGCAGATACGCAGTATTTT. It encodes CASSWGADTQYF. Variable domain in full (rest from reference TRBV5-1 and TRBJ2-3): KAGVTQTPRYLIKTRGQQVTLSCSPISGHRSVSWYQQTPGQGLQFLFEYFSETQRNKGNFPGRFSGRQFSNSRSEMNVSTLELGDSALYLCASSWGADTQYFGPGTRLTVL.

This chain joins TRBV2 and TRBJ2-5; TRBD1 aligns across 8 bases. The germline V gene has CDR1 SNHLY and CDR2 FYNNEI. Trimming removed 3 bases from V and 4 bases from J; junction bases left unmatched: 7. The CDR3 spans 15 residues. The DNA for the CDR3 is TGTGCCAGCAGTGAGTCTCAGCAGGGGGCAGAGACCCAGTACTTC. Residues: CASSESQQGAETQYF.

This chain links TRBV28 with TRBJ1-3, with TRBD1 matching over 8 bases. J lost 8 bases, V lost 3 bases, and 6 bases had no gene match. This CDR3 is built from 14 residues. The germline V gene encodes CDR1 MDHEN and CDR2 SYDVKM. CDR3 sequence reads: CASSLEQGAYTIYF. The CDR3 DNA reads TGTGCCAGCAGTTTGGAGCAGGGGGCATACACCATATATTTT.

The gene calls are TRBV13 and TRBJ2-1, with TRBD2 identical over 8 bases. Germline loops: CDR1 PRHDT, CDR2 FYEKMQ (reference sequence). V lost 6 bases, J lost 0 bases, and 1 base stayed unmatched. The CDR3 is made up of 14 amino acids. In DNA form, the CDR3 reads TGTGCCAGCAGAACTAGCGGCTCCTACAATGAGCAGTTCTTC. Residues: CASRTSGSYNEQFF. The whole variable domain, remainder taken from reference TRBV13 and TRBJ2-1, is AAGVIQSPRHLIKEKRETATLKCYPIPRHDTVYWYQQGPGQDPQFLISFYEKMQSDKGSIPDRFSAQQFSDYHSELNMSSLELGDSALYFCASRTSGSYNEQFFGPGTRLTVL.

This sequence joins TRBV19 and TRBJ1-4, with D possibly matching TRBD1 (6 bases). V lost 7 bases and J lost 4, with 16 bases in between. This CDR3 is built from 15 residues. Germline loops: CDR1 LNHDA, CDR2 SQIVND (reference sequence). CDR3 DNA sequence: TGTGCCAGTATGAGAGACCGAGGGGGTAATGAAAAACTGTTTTTT. Its protein product is CASMRDRGGNEKLFF. The variable domain in full, with the rest retrieved from reference TRBV19 and TRBJ1-4, is DGGITQSPKYLFRKEGQNVTLSCEQNLNHDAMYWYRQDPGQGLRLIYYSQIVNDFQKGDIAEGYSVSREKKESFPLTVTSAQKNPTAFYLCASMRDRGGNEKLFFGSGTQLSVL.

The chain links TRBV9 to TRBJ2-5, with TRBD2 matching 12 bases. V shed 3 bases and J 2 bases; nucleotides not matched to a gene: 8. The CDR3 loop spans 17 amino acids. CDR1 and CDR2 (germline): SGDLS, YYNGEE. CDR3 coding DNA: TGTGCCAGCAGCGCGGGGACTAGCGGGCGGGTTCAAGAGACCCAGTACTTC. Protein: CASSAGTSGRVQETQYF.

This CDR3 is CASSWPGNSEQYF. The CDR3 DNA follows: TGTGCCAGCAGCTGGCCCGGGAATAGCGAGCAGTACTTC. V and J are TRBV5-4 and TRBJ2-7; D is possibly TRBD2 (5 bases). CDR3 length equals 13 residues. Germline CDR1 reads SGHNT; CDR2 reads YYREEE (reference sequence). Trimming stripped 3 bases from V and 6 bases from J, with 13 bases between.

This clone was seen a single time. The chain is built from TRBV2 and TRBJ2-4; the match to TRBD2 covers 10 bases. V shed 5 bases, J shed 9 bases, and the junction held 10 bases outside the gene matches. CDR3 length equals 15 residues. Looked up from germline, CDR1 is SNHLY and CDR2 is FYNNEI. The CDR3, as DNA: TGTGCCAGCAGTTCGGATCAAGCGGGAGGGGCCATTCAGTACTTC. It specifies CASSSDQAGGAIQYF. The full variable domain, rest sourced from reference TRBV2 and TRBJ2-4, is EPEVTQTPSHQVTQMGQEVILRCVPISNHLYFYWYRQILGQKVEFLVSFYNNEISEKSEIFDDQFSVERPDGSNFTLKIRSTKLEDSAMYFCASSSDQAGGAIQYFGAGTRLSVL.

This clone was detected only a few times. The V call is TRBV27, the J call TRBJ2-2; maybe TRBD2 (6 bases). Between the trimmed V and J ends, which lost 3 bases and 7 bases, there was a span of 6 bases. CDR1 and CDR2 (germline): MNHEY, SMNVEV (reference sequence). CDR3 length equals 12 residues. The CDR3 loop is CASSLGGGELFF. CDR3 nucleotides: TGTGCCAGCAGTTTGGGAGGCGGGGAGCTGTTTTTT.

The J gene is TRBJ2-1, the V gene TRBV3-1 (or the pseudogene TRBV3-2), with 11 bases identical to TRBD2. The CDR3 length is 14 residues. V dropped 8 bases and J dropped 5; count of bases not matched to a gene: 5. Germline assignment: CDR1 LGHDT and CDR2 YNNKEL (reference sequence). This CDR3 reads CASGALAGDNEQFF. The CDR3 nucleotides read TGTGCCAGCGGGGCACTAGCGGGAGACAATGAGCAGTTCTTC.

The genes are TRBV5-1 and TRBJ2-7, with a tentative D call TRBD2 (6 bases). Trimming removed 0 bases at V and 5 bases at J, with 15 bases between. Germline assignment: CDR1 SGHRS and CDR2 YFSETQ. This CDR3 is 15 amino acids long. The CDR3 region has the DNA TGCGCCAGCAGCTTGGTATCGGGGGTTTCCGACGAGCAGTACTTC. The encoded protein is CASSLVSGVSDEQYF.

The chain is built from TRBV7-9 and TRBJ2-1; maybe TRBD2 (6 bases). The germline CDR1 and CDR2 sequences are SEHNR and FQNEAQ (reference sequence). The CDR3 has 17 residues. Trimming removed 2 bases from V and 5 bases from J, with 19 bases in between. CDR3 protein: CASSLLVGGIMDNEQFF. CDR3 in DNA: TGTGCCAGCAGCTTATTGGTGGGCGGGATCATGGACAATGAGCAGTTCTTC.

This chain uses TRBV24-1 with TRBJ2-1; 8 bases are a match to TRBD2. The CDR3 has 14 residues. V lost 5 bases, J lost 5 bases, and 4 bases stayed unmatched. Germline V CDR1 and CDR2: KGHDR, SFDVKD. In nucleotides, the CDR3 is TGTGCCACCAGTGGACGGGGGGGAGACAATGAGCAGTTCTTC. This codes for CATSGRGGDNEQFF.

The V and J genes are TRBV7-2 and TRBJ2-7; D not resolved. The CDR3 totals 14 residues. V was clipped by 0 bases and J by 1 base, with 7 bases between them. From germline, CDR1 is SGHTA and CDR2 FQGNSA. The CDR3 protein is CASSLALRSYEQYF. The CDR3 DNA is TGTGCCAGCAGCTTAGCACTACGTTCCTACGAGCAGTACTTC.

The V gene is TRBV28, the J gene TRBJ2-1; perhaps TRBD2 as D (6 bases). The CDR3 spans 18 residues. The V end was cut by 2 bases, the J end by 4 bases, with 21 bases between. CDR1 and CDR2 from the germline V gene are MDHEN and SYDVKM. CDR3 in amino acids: CASSLERWGEHNYNEQFF. The CDR3, as DNA: TGTGCCAGCAGTTTAGAGCGATGGGGGGAGCACAATTACAATGAGCAGTTCTTC.

This chain links TRBV12-3 or TRBV12-4 with TRBJ1-2, with 8 bases matching TRBD1. The CDR3 runs 12 residues. V dropped 6 bases and J dropped 8; count of bases not matched to a gene: 5. Written as DNA, the CDR3 is TGTGCCAGCAGCGAGACAGGGGTCGGCTACACCTTC. This gives the protein CASSETGVGYTF.

The rearrangement joins TRBV25-1 to TRBJ2-1; no clear D gene. Trimming removed 0 bases from V and 10 bases from J, with 10 bases in between. The CDR3 consists of 13 residues. Germline CDR1 reads MGHDK; CDR2 reads SYGVNS. The CDR3: CASSEYKYGEQFF. CDR3 DNA sequence: TGTGCCAGCAGTGAATATAAGTACGGGGAGCAGTTCTTC.

The chain employs TRBV15 and TRBJ2-6; maybe TRBD1 (6 bases). This CDR3 spans 16 amino acids. V was trimmed by 3 bases and J by 1 base, leaving 10 bases between them. Germline assignment: CDR1 LNHNV and CDR2 YYDKDF (reference sequence). CDR3 sequence: CATSSITGSGANVLTF. The CDR3 DNA follows: TGTGCCACCAGCAGTATCACAGGGTCTGGGGCCAACGTCCTGACTTTC.